This passage covers 5 T cell receptor beta chains from one sample sequenced in a study of blood T cell repertoires in COVID-19. Assay used: immunoSEQ multiplex PCR; TCRdb lists only in-frame clones, some missing. The data show about 210,000 clones, with around three quarters seen just once and more than 7% held by the top ten. The source material was peripheral blood. Receptors were obtained from a woman between 65 and 79 years old with acute or convalescent COVID-19.

This clone came up a few times. The chain links TRBV19 to TRBJ1-4; 8 bases fit TRBD1. CDR3 length: 18 amino acids. Germline values: CDR1 LNHDA, CDR2 SQIVND (reference sequence). Trimming took 6 bases from V and 0 from J; bases not matched to a gene: 12. The CDR3, as DNA: TGTGCCAGTAGGACAGGGGCCGCAGACCTTGCAACTAATGAAAAACTGTTTTTT. This encodes CASRTGAADLATNEKLFF. The variable domain in full, completed from reference TRBV19 and TRBJ1-4, reads DGGITQSPKYLFRKEGQNVTLSCEQNLNHDAMYWYRQDPGQGLRLIYYSQIVNDFQKGDIAEGYSVSREKKESFPLTVTSAQKNPTAFYLCASRTGAADLATNEKLFFGSGTQLSVL.

Details on this clone: The junction does not match germline at one end; this may be a read error. The sample contains more than one DNA sequence encoding this CDR3. The chain uses TRBV2 and TRBJ1-6; 8 bases are a match to TRBD1. This CDR3 contains 15 residues. Germline CDR1 SNHLY, CDR2 FYNNEI. The CDR3 DNA reads TGTGCCAGCAGGGGCGGACAGGGAAATAATTCACCTCTCCACTTT. It is translated as CASRGGQGNNSPLHF.

This clone was seen once. The rearrangement uses TRBV19 and TRBJ2-7; maybe TRBD1 (5 bases). The CDR3 is 13 residues long. Looked up from germline, CDR1 is LNHDA and CDR2 is SQIVND (reference sequence). Deletions cut 2 bases from V and 6 bases from J, with 11 bases between. CDR3: CASSIQGVGEQYF. The DNA for the CDR3 is TGTGCCAGTAGTATACAAGGGGTGGGCGAGCAGTACTTC.

V is TRBV18 and J is TRBJ2-1; unclear D gene. Looked up from germline, CDR1 is KGHSH and CDR2 is LQKENI. CDR3 length: 12 residues. Trimming removed 6 bases from V and 6 bases from J, with 9 bases in between. DNA for the CDR3: TGTGCCAGCTCTCGTGGAGCCAATGAGCAGTTCTTC. It yields the protein CASSRGANEQFF.

The gene calls are TRBV2 and TRBJ1-5; no clear D gene. Germline V gene data show CDR1 as SNHLY and CDR2 as FYNNEI. V gave up 7 bases and J gave up 2 bases, with 9 bases separating them. This CDR3 comprises 13 residues. CDR3 coding DNA: TGTGCCAGCAATCAGGAGGGCAATCAGCCCCAGCATTTT. Translation: CASNQEGNQPQHF.